The 21 T cell receptor beta chains presented below share a single source sample, sequenced in a study of blood T cell repertoires in COVID-19 (dated by TCRdb to 2018 to 2021). Receptor amplification or capture employed the immunoSEQ multiplex PCR assay. TCRdb stores this immuneACCESS table with in-frame sequences only. Part of the clones is absent; in the studies checked, under half of the shortfall reflects unresolved V genes, and no reason is known for the rest. This sample gives approximately 150,000 clones in total; 85% to 90% of them show up just once. Together, the top ten hold roughly 13% of the sample. Material: peripheral blood. These TCRs come from a man aged 18-30 years with COVID-19, enrolled during active disease.

The V and J genes are TRBV5-4 and TRBJ2-2; 9 bases fit TRBD1. The germline V gene has CDR1 SGHNT and CDR2 YYREEE (reference sequence). After removal of 0 bases from V and 6 bases from J, the junction contained 6 bases not matched to a gene. The CDR3 has 16 residues. The CDR3 DNA reads as TGTGCCAGCAGCTTGGGGGGACAGGGTCTTTCCGGGGAGCTGTTTTTT. The encoded protein is CASSLGGQGLSGELFF.

The CDR3 sequence: CAWQGTRNTGELFF. The CDR3 DNA reads TGTGCCTGGCAGGGGACACGGAACACCGGGGAGCTGTTTTTT. The chain recombines TRBV30 with TRBJ2-2, with D maybe TRBD1 (6 bases). The CDR3 runs to 14 residues. Germline V gene data show CDR1 as GTSNPN and CDR2 as SVGIG (reference sequence). V dropped 5 bases and J dropped 1 base, with 11 bases sitting between them.

This clone was seen many times. Additional DNA sequences in this sample encode the identical CDR3. The rearrangement joins TRBV7-2 to TRBJ2-3; tentative D call: TRBD2 (7 bases). The CDR3 has 16 amino acids. The V and J ends lost 1 base and 4 bases respectively, with 15 bases between them. Germline values: CDR1 SGHTA, CDR2 FQGNSA. CDR3 in amino acids: CASSLGGGRTPDTQYF. CDR3 nucleotide sequence: TGTGCCAGCAGCTTAGGGGGGGGGCGGACCCCAGATACGCAGTATTTT.

The CDR3 loop is CAWSVRLAEQYF. In DNA form, the CDR3 reads TGTGCCTGGAGTGTACGGCTAGCCGAGCAGTACTTC. V is TRBV30 and J is TRBJ2-7; D is perhaps TRBD2 (5 bases). The V end lost 0 bases, the J end lost 6 bases, and 9 bases lay between the germline ends. CDR1 and CDR2 from the germline V gene are GTSNPN and SVGIG (reference sequence). The CDR3 consists of 12 residues.

The V call is TRBV7-8, the J call TRBJ1-1, with D perhaps matching TRBD1 (6 bases). Germline V lookup: CDR1 SGHVS, CDR2 FQNEAQ. The CDR3 spans 14 residues. The ends were cut back, 5 bases at V and 0 bases at J, with 10 bases in the middle. The CDR3 spells CASSPTGLNTEAFF. As DNA, the CDR3 is TGTGCCAGCAGCCCTACAGGGTTGAACACTGAAGCTTTCTTT.

The chain employs TRBV30 and TRBJ2-2; 8 bases are a match to TRBD2. V lost 7 bases to trimming and J lost 5 bases; unmatched junction nucleotides: 9. The CDR3 runs 14 residues. Germline V gene lookup returns CDR1 GTSNPN and CDR2 SVGIG (reference sequence). The CDR3 loop is CAFFGRAPTGELFF. The CDR3 nucleotides read TGTGCCTTCTTCGGGAGGGCCCCGACCGGGGAGCTGTTTTTT.

The chain uses TRBV27 and TRBJ1-2, with D possibly matching TRBD1 (5 bases). Germline-derived CDR1 and CDR2 are MNHEY and SMNVEV (reference sequence). The CDR3 sequence is 15 residues long. V shed 7 bases and J shed 4 bases, with 19 bases lying between them. The CDR3 sequence is CASTSRGRAGYGYTF. The CDR3 DNA follows: TGTGCCAGCACCTCCCGTGGCAGGGCAGGCTATGGCTACACCTTC.

The chain combines TRBV5-8 with TRBJ2-2; D may be TRBD1 (6 bases). CDR3 size: 15 residues. V was shortened by 4 bases and J by 5 bases, with 15 bases between the two germline ends. Germline-derived CDR1 and CDR2 are SGHTS and YDEGEE. In nucleotides, the CDR3 is TGTGCCAGCAGCCCTGGACAGATTGAAACCGGGGAGCTGTTTTTT. It specifies CASSPGQIETGELFF.

The V call is TRBV5-6, the J call TRBJ2-5; 7 bases align to TRBD2. V lost 2 bases, J lost 2 bases, and 3 bases stayed unmatched. Germline V lookup: CDR1 SGHDT, CDR2 YYEEEE. The CDR3 contains 14 residues. The CDR3 is CASSFLAAQETQYF. The CDR3 coding sequence is TGTGCCAGCAGCTTCCTAGCGGCTCAAGAGACCCAGTACTTC.

This clone has a count of ten or more. The chain combines TRBV6-6 with TRBJ2-3, with 12 positions matching TRBD2. This CDR3 has 14 amino acids. Unmatched junction bases numbered 8, after V lost 7 bases and J lost 9 bases. CDR1 is MNHNY, CDR2 SVGAGI, per germline (reference sequence). In DNA form, the CDR3 reads TGTGCCAGCACCCTGACTAGCGGGAGCTCCACGCAGTATTTT. Its translation is CASTLTSGSSTQYF.

The CDR3 DNA reads as TGTGCCAGTAGCGACAGACCGTACTACGAGCAGTACTTC. Its translation is CASSDRPYYEQYF. The gene calls are TRBV19 and TRBJ2-7; TRBD1 is a possible D gene (5 bases). CDR3 size: 13 residues. Trimming pared 6 bases from V and 3 bases from J, leaving 12 bases between. CDR1 and CDR2 (germline): LNHDA, SQIVND (reference sequence).

The CDR3 spells CASSYSGSTSGYTF. CDR3 bases: TGTGCCAGCAGCTACTCCGGGTCCACCTCGGGCTACACCTTC. The rearrangement uses TRBV7-9 and TRBJ1-2; D is unclear. The CDR3 is made up of 14 amino acids. Trimming removed 4 bases at V and 8 bases at J, with 17 bases between. The germline V gene encodes CDR1 SEHNR and CDR2 FQNEAQ (reference sequence).

The table lists this clone with a few counts. V is TRBV6-1 and J is TRBJ1-1; TRBD1 matches at 7 bases. The V gene's germline CDR1 is MNHNS and CDR2 SASEGT. Unmatched junction bases numbered 0, after V lost 1 base and J lost 1 base. The CDR3 consists of 14 residues. Here the CDR3 reads CASSEDRGNTEAFF. As DNA, the CDR3 is TGTGCCAGCAGTGAAGACAGGGGGAACACTGAAGCTTTCTTT.

The chain links TRBV13 to TRBJ2-1, with TRBD2 identical over 9 bases. Trimming at V came to 2 bases and at J to 3 bases, leaving 17 bases not matched to a gene. Germline V gene data show CDR1 as PRHDT and CDR2 as FYEKMQ (reference sequence). CDR3 length: 20 residues. This CDR3 reads CASSLRPQLAGPLNYNEQFF. Written as DNA, the CDR3 is TGTGCCAGCAGCTTACGACCGCAGCTAGCGGGACCACTAAACTACAATGAGCAGTTCTTC.

V usage is TRBV19 and J usage is TRBJ1-1, with 10 nucleotides matching TRBD1. Trimming cost V 4 bases and J 8 bases; bases outside gene matches: 10. CDR1 and CDR2 from the germline V gene are LNHDA and SQIVND (reference sequence). The CDR3 contains 15 residues. The CDR3 coding sequence is TGTGCCAGTAGTACCCCCGGGACAGGGGCGGCAGAAGCTTTCTTT. Translated: CASSTPGTGAAEAFF.

V is TRBV2 and J is TRBJ1-4; possible D gene TRBD1, 6 bases. Looked up from germline, CDR1 is SNHLY and CDR2 is FYNNEI. Trimming left V 7 bases short and J 7 bases short, with 19 bases between. The CDR3 is made up of 15 amino acids. The CDR3, as DNA: TGTGCCAGCACCTTACAGAGGGGGATTTCTGAAAAACTGTTTTTT. Translated: CASTLQRGISEKLFF.

This chain uses TRBV5-1 with TRBJ2-7; 7 positions match TRBD1. The trim removed 5 bases at V and 6 bases at J, leaving 14 bases unmatched. The V gene's germline CDR1 is SGHRS and CDR2 YFSETQ. This CDR3 has 15 residues. CDR3: CASRSDLRDSAEQYF. CDR3 sequence (DNA): TGCGCCAGCAGATCAGACCTACGGGACAGTGCCGAGCAGTACTTC.

In DNA, the CDR3 is TGTGCCAGCAGCGTAGTTGGGAGAACAGATACGCAGTATTTT. Amino acids: CASSVVGRTDTQYF. The chain combines TRBV9 with TRBJ2-3; D possibly corresponds to TRBD2 (5 bases). The CDR3 has 14 amino acids. Trimming cost V 0 bases and J 3 bases, with 8 bases left between them. The germline gives CDR1 SGDLS, CDR2 YYNGEE.

J is TRBJ2-2 and V is TRBV24-1; D is perhaps TRBD2 (5 bases). CDR1 is KGHDR, CDR2 SFDVKD, per germline. V shed 7 bases and J shed 6 bases, with 11 bases lying between them. The CDR3 has 13 amino acids. CDR3 bases: TGTGCCACCAGCGGGCTCGGGGCCGGGGAGCTGTTTTTT. Amino acid sequence: CATSGLGAGELFF.

V is TRBV9 and J is TRBJ1-1; D is possibly TRBD1 (5 bases). This CDR3 comprises 13 residues. Looked up from germline, CDR1 is SGDLS and CDR2 is YYNGEE. The V gene lost 0 bases and the J gene lost 6 bases, with 9 bases spanning the gap. CDR3 amino acids: CASSVASGAEAFF. CDR3 nucleotides: TGTGCCAGCAGCGTAGCGTCGGGGGCTGAAGCTTTCTTT.

This sequence joins TRBV7-2 and TRBJ1-6; D gene uncertain. Per the germline V gene, CDR1 is SGHTA and CDR2 is FQGNSA. This CDR3 contains 12 residues. V shed 7 bases and J shed 8 bases, with 9 bases lying between them. The CDR3 here is CASTENYSPLHF. Written as DNA, the CDR3 is TGTGCCAGCACCGAGAATTATTCACCCCTCCACTTT.